This T cell receptor beta chain is drawn from a study of cytomegalovirus exposure and HLA in healthy donors. The study's findings and limits: In a later analysis, compared with equally common non-associated chains, HLA-associated beta chains were more expanded.

V gave up 2 bases and J gave up 8 bases, with 11 bases separating them. This CDR3 has 13 amino acids. CDR1 SNHLY and CDR2 FYNNEI come from the germline V gene. Points on this clone: Its specificity is unknown.

The PCR made use of 60 Vbeta and 13 Jbeta primers. TCRdb's table, derived via immunoSEQ multiplex PCR, lists solely in-frame clones and lacks some. The sample records more than 95,000 clones, 74% being singletons. The chain couples TRBV2 to TRBJ2-3, with a weak D call TRBD1 (5 bases). This receptor was obtained from a man aged 40-55 years in good health and CMV-seropositive. The sample was PBMCs. The chain's CDR3 is CASSESPGFTQYF. The CDR3 coding sequence is TGTGCCAGCAGTGAATCGCCAGGGTTTACGCAGTATTTT. The entire variable domain, with the rest obtained from reference TRBV2 and TRBJ2-3, is as follows: EPEVTQTPSHQVTQMGQEVILRCVPISNHLYFYWYRQILGQKVEFLVSFYNNEISEKSEIFDDQFSVERPDGSNFTLKIRSTKLEDSAMYFCASSESPGFTQYFGPGTRLTVL.